The 24 T cell receptor beta chains presented below share a single source sample, sequenced in a study of chemoradiotherapy in HPV16-positive cancers. Sequencing was performed with immunoSEQ multiplex PCR; in TCRdb, only in-frame clones are kept and a portion is missing. The sample gives about 67,000 clones, about nine tenths of which show up once; 4% to 4.5% is in the top ten. The material was blood, obtained from a patient who underwent chemoradiotherapy. The receptor source for this set is a human donor with HPV-associated anogenital cancer.

The chain carries TRBV11-2 and TRBJ1-5; TRBD1 is a possible D gene (5 bases). The CDR3 runs 15 residues. The germline CDR1 and CDR2 sequences are SGHAT and FQNNGV. The V end was cut by 2 bases, the J end by 4 bases, with 12 bases between. The CDR3 DNA follows: TGTGCCAGCAGCTTACTGGGAACAGGTAATCAGCCCCAGCATTTT. Translation gives CASSLLGTGNQPQHF.

The J gene is TRBJ2-7, the V gene TRBV18; 9 nucleotides agree with TRBD1. The CDR3 contains 14 residues. The germline V gene has CDR1 KGHSH and CDR2 LQKENI. V was clipped by 5 bases and J by 7 bases; unmatched bases: 9. Here the CDR3 reads CASSSGTGSREQYF. CDR3 nucleotide sequence: TGTGCCAGCTCATCTGGGACAGGGTCAAGGGAGCAGTACTTC.

The chain links TRBV14 to TRBJ1-3; 8 positions agree with TRBD1. The length of the CDR3 is 16 residues. Trimming at V came to 0 bases and at J to 4 bases, leaving 5 bases not matched to a gene. From germline, CDR1 is SGHDN and CDR2 FVKESK. The CDR3 here is CASSQDQGASGNTIYF. The CDR3, as DNA: TGTGCCAGCAGCCAAGATCAGGGGGCGTCCGGAAACACCATATATTTT.

The chain uses TRBV28 and TRBJ2-7; D is perhaps TRBD1 or TRBD2 (6 bases each). The germline V and J ends were trimmed by 6 bases and 1 base, with 16 bases remaining between them. Germline values: CDR1 MDHEN, CDR2 SYDVKM. The CDR3 spans 15 residues. The chain's CDR3 is CASRGGGPSSYEQYF. DNA of the CDR3: TGTGCCAGCAGAGGAGGGGGGCCCTCTTCCTACGAGCAGTACTTC.

This clone was picked up a small number of times. CDR3 sequence (DNA): TGTGCCACCGGACAGGGGCTAACCTACGAGCAGTACTTC. As protein: CATGQGLTYEQYF. The rearrangement uses TRBV28 and TRBJ2-7, with 9 positions matching TRBD1. In germline, CDR1 is MDHEN, CDR2 SYDVKM. The CDR3 length is 13 residues. Trimming at V came to 10 bases and at J to 2 bases, leaving 6 bases not matched to a gene.

The chain has TRBV5-6 and TRBJ2-7; tentative D call: TRBD2 (6 bases). V was pared by 4 bases and J by 5 bases, with 19 bases between. Germline lookup yields CDR1 SGHDT and CDR2 YYEEEE. The CDR3 consists of 15 residues. CDR3 DNA sequence: TGTGCCAGCAGCGTTGCGGGTCAGGGACTTCACGAGCAGTACTTC. This gives the protein CASSVAGQGLHEQYF.

This chain connects TRBV5-6 to TRBJ1-2; TRBD1 might be the D (5 bases). The CDR3 totals 13 residues. Germline CDR1 and CDR2: SGHDT and YYEEEE. The V and J ends lost 3 bases and 6 bases respectively, with 12 bases between them. Here the CDR3 DNA reads TGTGCCAGCAGCTACGCCAGGGAGAATGGCTACACCTTC. It translates to CASSYARENGYTF.

V usage is TRBV6-1 and J usage is TRBJ1-5; D ambiguous. The CDR3 loop spans 15 amino acids. Germline CDR1 reads MNHNS; CDR2 reads SASEGT. V was trimmed by 8 bases and J by 4 bases, leaving 18 bases between them. This CDR3 is CASETSPGSNQPQHF. The CDR3 coding sequence is TGTGCCAGCGAAACCTCGCCGGGCAGTAATCAGCCCCAGCATTTT.

V is TRBV19 and J is TRBJ2-4; tentative D call: TRBD1 (6 bases). The CDR3 has 14 residues. Germline V lookup: CDR1 LNHDA, CDR2 SQIVND (reference sequence). V lost 2 bases and J lost 3, with 8 bases in between. In nucleotides, the CDR3 is TGTGCCAGTAGTATAACAGGGAACAAAAACATTCAGTACTTC. This sequence encodes CASSITGNKNIQYF.

Only one count was recorded for this clone. The junction does not match germline at one end; this may be a read error. The chain carries TRBV7-7 and TRBJ1-4; D may be TRBD1 (6 bases). This CDR3 spans 15 amino acids. In germline, CDR1 is SSHAT, CDR2 FNYEAQ (reference sequence). The CDR3 nucleotides read TGTGCTAGCAGCTTAGCGCCAGGGGTGAATGAAAAACTGTTTTTT. It encodes CASSLAPGVNEKLFF.

The chain carries TRBV19 and TRBJ1-5; no definite D call. Looked up from germline, CDR1 is LNHDA and CDR2 is SQIVND (reference sequence). The CDR3 totals 17 residues. Deletions cut 1 base from V and 4 bases from J, with 17 bases between. The CDR3 coding sequence is TGTGCCAGTAGTATAGCCCCGGGTCCCAAAAATAATCAGCCCCAGCATTTT. Its protein product is CASSIAPGPKNNQPQHF.

The chain employs TRBV14 and TRBJ1-2; 7 bases are shared with TRBD1. The length of the CDR3 is 15 residues. Germline V gene data show CDR1 as SGHDN and CDR2 as FVKESK. V shed 3 bases, J shed 2 bases, and the junction held 6 bases outside the gene matches. The CDR3 coding sequence is TGTGCCAGCAGCCAGGAGGGGGGACAGAACTATGGCTACACCTTC. It encodes CASSQEGGQNYGYTF.

For the CDR3, the DNA is TGTGCCAGCAGCCCCCGGGACTACTTATACGAGCAGTACTTC. Translation gives CASSPRDYLYEQYF. The chain couples TRBV7-2 to TRBJ2-7, with 7 bases matching TRBD2. The CDR3 spans 14 residues. Germline loops: CDR1 SGHTA, CDR2 FQGNSA. J lost 4 bases, V lost 5 bases, and 8 bases had no gene match.

This clone was recorded once. The chain links TRBV4-2 to TRBJ2-5; the D is unclear. The CDR3 contains 17 residues. Germline CDR1 LGHNA, CDR2 YNFKEQ. V was trimmed by 0 bases and J by 4 bases, leaving 18 bases between them. In nucleotides, the CDR3 is TGTGCCAGCAGCCAAGATCTTCGACGGGTCTCAGGAGAGACCCAGTACTTC. It is translated as CASSQDLRRVSGETQYF.

The V gene is TRBV30, the J gene TRBJ1-4; 7 nucleotides match TRBD1. Germline lookup yields CDR1 GTSNPN and CDR2 SVGIG (reference sequence). J lost 2 bases, V lost 6 bases, and 18 bases had no gene match. The CDR3 consists of 18 residues. CDR3 in amino acids: CACAETGTFLKTNEKLFF. As DNA, the CDR3 is TGTGCCTGTGCCGAGACAGGGACCTTCTTGAAGACTAATGAAAAACTGTTTTTT.

The gene calls are TRBV27 and TRBJ2-7; 9 positions agree with TRBD2. CDR1 is MNHEY, CDR2 SMNVEV, per germline (reference sequence). Trimming at V came to 4 bases and at J to 4 bases, leaving 8 bases not matched to a gene. This CDR3 spans 15 amino acids. CDR3 nucleotide sequence: TGTGCCAGCAGTTGGTGGCCTAGCGGGAAGTACGAGCAGTACTTC. Translation: CASSWWPSGKYEQYF.

The chain uses TRBV28 and TRBJ2-1; TRBD1 agrees at 9 bases. Germline loops: CDR1 MDHEN, CDR2 SYDVKM. J gave up 7 bases and V 5 bases, and 12 bases lay outside the gene matches. The CDR3 is 16 amino acids. This chain's CDR3 is CASSMPRDRGRNEQFF. The CDR3 DNA is TGTGCCAGCAGTATGCCCCGTGACAGGGGGAGGAATGAGCAGTTCTTC. Together with reference TRBV28 and TRBJ2-1, the CDR3 gives the full variable domain: DVKVTQSSRYLVKRTGEKVFLECVQDMDHENMFWYRQDPGLGLRLIYFSYDVKMKEKGDIPEGYSVSREKKERFSLILESASTNQTSMYLCASSMPRDRGRNEQFFGPGTRLTVL.

The chain recombines TRBV28 with TRBJ2-7; the D gene is possibly TRBD2 (5 bases). Germline V gene data show CDR1 as MDHEN and CDR2 as SYDVKM. The CDR3 is 17 residues long. Trimming took 5 bases from V and 6 from J, leaving 26 bases between them. The CDR3 spells CASSPSSWGVTLGEQYF. CDR3 in DNA: TGTGCCAGCAGTCCATCATCGTGGGGAGTCACACTAGGCGAGCAGTACTTC.

The chain links TRBV28 to TRBJ1-1; no firm D call. CDR1 and CDR2 from the germline V gene are MDHEN and SYDVKM. V was trimmed by 2 bases and J by 5 bases, leaving 21 bases between them. CDR3 size: 17 residues. CDR3 in amino acids: CASSLTQSPFTGTEAFF. The CDR3 DNA is TGTGCCAGCAGTTTAACCCAAAGTCCATTTACCGGGACTGAAGCTTTCTTT.

The chain links TRBV29-1 to TRBJ2-7; possibly TRBD2 for D (6 bases). The germline V gene has CDR1 SQVTM and CDR2 ANQGSEA. CDR3 length: 13 amino acids. CDR3 sequence: CSVEDLQPDWEAV. Here the CDR3 DNA reads TGCAGCGTTGAAGATCTACAGCCTGATTGGGAGGCGGTC.

The CDR3, as DNA: TGTGCCAGCAGTCCCCCTAGCGGGAGGGCGGGCGGGGAGCTGTTTTTT. It yields the protein CASSPPSGRAGGELFF. The rearrangement links TRBV28 to TRBJ2-2, with TRBD2 matching 12 bases. The CDR3 has 16 residues. The V segment lost 5 bases and the J segment 7 bases; nucleotides outside the gene matches: 8. The germline V gene encodes CDR1 MDHEN and CDR2 SYDVKM.

This chain links TRBV11-3 with TRBJ2-2, with TRBD1 as a possible D gene (6 bases). The germline CDR1 and CDR2 sequences are SGHNT and YENEEA. Trimming pared 4 bases from V and 6 bases from J, leaving 18 bases between. The CDR3 has 16 residues. This chain's CDR3 is CASSSTFQGRAGELFF. DNA of the CDR3: TGTGCCAGCAGCTCTACTTTTCAGGGGCGCGCCGGGGAGCTGTTTTTT.

The table lists this clone with a few counts. The V and J genes are TRBV6-1 and TRBJ1-2; D is uncertain. Germline V CDR1 and CDR2: MNHNS, SASEGT. Trimming removed 6 bases at V and 3 bases at J, with 11 bases between. The CDR3 sequence is 13 residues long. CDR3: CASRNQVHYGYTF. CDR3 DNA sequence: TGTGCCAGCAGAAATCAGGTGCACTATGGCTACACCTTC.

This clone is a singleton in its sample. V usage is TRBV28 and J usage is TRBJ1-2; D remains ambiguous. V lost 3 bases, J lost 4 bases, and 18 bases lay in between. CDR1 and CDR2 from the germline V gene are MDHEN and SYDVKM. The CDR3 is 16 amino acids. This chain's CDR3 is CASSFKVAGSSYGYTF. The CDR3 DNA reads TGTGCCAGCAGTTTTAAGGTGGCAGGATCCTCCTATGGCTACACCTTC.